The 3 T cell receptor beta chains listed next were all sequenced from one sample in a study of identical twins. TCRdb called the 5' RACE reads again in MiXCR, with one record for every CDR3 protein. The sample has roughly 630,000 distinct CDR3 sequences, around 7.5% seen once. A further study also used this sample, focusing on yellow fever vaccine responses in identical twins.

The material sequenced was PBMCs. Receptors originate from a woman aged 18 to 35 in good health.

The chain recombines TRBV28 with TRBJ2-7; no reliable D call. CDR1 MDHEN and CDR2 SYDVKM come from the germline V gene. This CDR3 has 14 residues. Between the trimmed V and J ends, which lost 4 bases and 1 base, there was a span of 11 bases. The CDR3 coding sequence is TGTGCCAGCAGTTCACCTCTTAGGTCCTACGAGCAGTACGTC. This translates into CASSSPLRSYEQYV.

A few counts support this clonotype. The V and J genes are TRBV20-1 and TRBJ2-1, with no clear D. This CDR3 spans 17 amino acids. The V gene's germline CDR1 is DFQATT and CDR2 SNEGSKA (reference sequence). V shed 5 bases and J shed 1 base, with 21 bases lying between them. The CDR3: CSAQTVGSGLSYNEQFF. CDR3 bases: TGCAGTGCTCAAACCGTGGGTTCAGGCCTATCCTACAATGAGCAGTTCTTC.

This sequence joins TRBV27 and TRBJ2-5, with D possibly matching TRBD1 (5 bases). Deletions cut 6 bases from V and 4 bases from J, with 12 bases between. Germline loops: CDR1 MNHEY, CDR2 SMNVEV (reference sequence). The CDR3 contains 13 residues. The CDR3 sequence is CASRAGYGETQYF. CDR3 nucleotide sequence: TGTGCCAGCAGAGCAGGGTACGGAGAGACCCAGTACTTC.